Following are 9 T cell receptor beta chains from one sample sequenced in a study of shared clonotypes between healthy human individuals. Assay used: immunoSEQ multiplex PCR; TCRdb lists only in-frame clones, some missing. The sample has nearly 500,000 clones, 60% to 85% seen once. The material sequenced was PBMCs. All receptors derive from a woman between 40 and 55 years old in good health. Some clones in this sample may be carry-over from other donors' samples.

The chain is built from TRBV29-1 and TRBJ2-5; 9 bases fit TRBD1. Trimming cost V 3 bases and J 5 bases; bases outside gene matches: 7. Germline lookup yields CDR1 SQVTM and CDR2 ANQGSEA. The CDR3 contains 14 residues. CDR3 amino acids: CSVDSTGGQETQYF. CDR3 bases: TGCAGCGTTGACTCGACAGGGGGGCAGGAGACCCAGTACTTC.

V usage is TRBV4-2 and J usage is TRBJ1-5, with D perhaps TRBD1 (5 bases). The length of the CDR3 is 15 residues. Per germline, CDR1 LGHNA and CDR2 YNFKEQ. Trimming cost V 1 base and J 3 bases, with 10 bases left between them. CDR3 residues: CASSQGDAINQPQHF. The CDR3 DNA follows: TGTGCCAGCAGCCAAGGGGACGCCATCAATCAGCCCCAGCATTTT.

V is TRBV15 and J is TRBJ2-7; D is unclear. The CDR3 has 17 amino acids. Trimming left V 0 bases short and J 2 bases short, with 17 bases between. The germline CDR1 and CDR2 sequences are LNHNV and YYDKDF (reference sequence). The CDR3 region is CATSRDSVAQAPYEQYF. The CDR3 region has the DNA TGTGCCACCAGCAGAGATTCTGTCGCGCAGGCCCCCTACGAGCAGTACTTC.

The chain has TRBV19 and TRBJ1-4; 8 bases fit TRBD1. J gave up 8 bases and V 6 bases, and 8 bases lay outside the gene matches. Germline V lookup: CDR1 LNHDA, CDR2 SQIVND (reference sequence). The CDR3 covers 14 residues. CDR3 sequence reads: CASSGQGLKEKLFF. The CDR3 DNA sequence: TGTGCCAGTAGCGGACAGGGACTGAAGGAAAAACTGTTTTTT.

V and J are TRBV9 and TRBJ2-1; D may be TRBD1 (5 bases). Between the trimmed V and J ends, which lost 5 bases and 5 bases, there was a span of 11 bases. This CDR3 is built from 13 residues. CDR1 is SGDLS, CDR2 YYNGEE, per germline. CDR3 nucleotides: TGTGCCAGCAGTCCAGGGTTTGACAATGAGCAGTTCTTC. This codes for CASSPGFDNEQFF. Based on the CDR3 plus reference TRBV9 and TRBJ2-1, the full variable domain is DSGVTQTPKHLITATGQRVTLRCSPRSGDLSVYWYQQSLDQGLQFLIQYYNGEERAKGNILERFSAQQFPDLHSELNLSSLELGDSALYFCASSPGFDNEQFFGPGTRLTVL.

This chain uses TRBV9 with TRBJ2-3; no reliable D call. The germline V and J ends were trimmed by 4 bases and 2 bases, with 17 bases remaining between them. The germline gives CDR1 SGDLS, CDR2 YYNGEE. This CDR3 has 16 amino acids. The CDR3: CASSPRAPFTTDTQYF. Written as DNA, the CDR3 is TGTGCCAGCAGCCCCCGCGCTCCCTTTACCACAGATACGCAGTATTTT. Full variable domain (rest looked up from reference TRBV9 and TRBJ2-3): DSGVTQTPKHLITATGQRVTLRCSPRSGDLSVYWYQQSLDQGLQFLIQYYNGEERAKGNILERFSAQQFPDLHSELNLSSLELGDSALYFCASSPRAPFTTDTQYFGPGTRLTVL.

The V and J genes are TRBV28 and TRBJ1-5; no definite D call. This CDR3 has 15 amino acids. V lost 3 bases, J lost 2 bases, and 11 bases lay in between. The germline gives CDR1 MDHEN, CDR2 SYDVKM. Written as DNA, the CDR3 is TGTGCCAGCAGTTTCGGTTCCGCGGGCAATCAGCCCCAGCATTTT. It yields the protein CASSFGSAGNQPQHF.

The chain is built from TRBV6-1 and TRBJ1-1, with D hard to call. V was cut by 3 bases and J by 0 bases, with 11 bases left in between. Germline lookup yields CDR1 MNHNS and CDR2 SASEGT. This CDR3 region has 15 residues. Here the CDR3 reads CASSERSRLNTEAFF. The CDR3, as DNA: TGTGCCAGCAGTGAGAGGTCCAGGTTGAACACTGAAGCTTTCTTT.

V is TRBV18 and J is TRBJ2-2, with 7 nucleotides matching TRBD2. In germline, CDR1 is KGHSH, CDR2 LQKENI. The CDR3 extends over 17 amino acids. V gave up 3 bases and J gave up 5 bases; unmatched junction bases: 12. Here the CDR3 DNA reads TGTGCCAGCTCACCTCAAGACGCGGGAGTTGGTACCGGGGAGCTGTTTTTT. Translation: CASSPQDAGVGTGELFF. The variable domain in full, with the rest retrieved from reference TRBV18 and TRBJ2-2, is NAGVMQNPRHLVRRRGQEARLRCSPMKGHSHVYWYRQLPEEGLKFMVYLQKENIIDESGMPKERFSAEFPKEGPSILRIQQVVRGDSAAYFCASSPQDAGVGTGELFFGEGSRLTVL.